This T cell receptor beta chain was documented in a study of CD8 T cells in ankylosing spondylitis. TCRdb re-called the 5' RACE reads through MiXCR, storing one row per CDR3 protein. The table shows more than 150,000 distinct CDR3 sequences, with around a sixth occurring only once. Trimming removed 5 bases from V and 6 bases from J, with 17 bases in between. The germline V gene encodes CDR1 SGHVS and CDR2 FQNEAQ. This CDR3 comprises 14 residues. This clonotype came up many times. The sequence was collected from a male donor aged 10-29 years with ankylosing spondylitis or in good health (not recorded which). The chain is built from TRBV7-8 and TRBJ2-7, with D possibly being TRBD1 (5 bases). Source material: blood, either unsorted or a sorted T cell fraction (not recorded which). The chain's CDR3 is CASSPLATGSEQYF. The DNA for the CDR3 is TGTGCCAGCAGCCCCCTGGCCACAGGTTCCGAGCAGTACTTC.